These 17 T cell receptor beta chains came from one sample sequenced in a study of shared clonotypes between healthy human individuals. Clones were sequenced by immunoSEQ multiplex PCR, and TCRdb holds only the in-frame ones, with some missing. The repertoire holds some 2,500,000 clones, with 85% to 95% as singletons. The sample taken for sequencing was naive CD4+ T cells from PBMCs. The subset was: CD45RA+ positively selected. The receptor set was obtained from a man between 18 and 29 years old in good health. Some clones in this sample may be carry-over from other donors' samples.

The V call is TRBV27, the J call TRBJ1-2; no reliable D call. CDR1 and CDR2 (germline): MNHEY, SMNVEV (reference sequence). The germline V and J ends were trimmed by 7 bases and 7 bases, with 16 bases remaining between them. CDR3 size: 13 residues. Here the CDR3 reads CASTSTGSPGYTF. In nucleotides, the CDR3 is TGTGCCAGCACCTCGACGGGGTCCCCTGGCTACACCTTC.

In its sample, this clone was seen a few times. In nucleotides, the CDR3 is TGCGCCAGCAGCCAACCGCAGGGAGATCAGCCCCAGCATTTT. Translation gives CASSQPQGDQPQHF. The chain is built from TRBV4-1 and TRBJ1-5; maybe TRBD1 (5 bases). Between the trimmed V and J ends, which lost 2 bases and 5 bases, there was a span of 10 bases. Germline V gene lookup returns CDR1 MGHRA and CDR2 YSYEKL. The CDR3 contains 14 residues.

The chain has TRBV28 and TRBJ1-2; the match to TRBD1 covers 9 bases. The CDR3 consists of 14 residues. After removal of 6 bases from V and 6 bases from J, the junction contained 8 bases not matched to a gene. Germline CDR1 is MDHEN and CDR2 is SYDVKM. CDR3 DNA sequence: TGTGCCAGCAGCCTTACAGGGGGCGGGAATGGCTACACCTTC. Its protein is CASSLTGGGNGYTF.

For the CDR3, the DNA is TGTGCCAGCAGCTTACTACAGGGGAACTATGGCTACACCTTC. The encoded protein is CASSLLQGNYGYTF. The chain uses TRBV5-4 and TRBJ1-2; 7 positions match TRBD1. The CDR3 is 14 residues long. V lost 2 bases, J lost 2 bases, and 3 bases stayed unmatched. Germline loops: CDR1 SGHNT, CDR2 YYREEE (reference sequence).

The chain recombines TRBV30 with TRBJ2-7; D may be TRBD2 (5 bases). The V and J ends lost 0 bases and 6 bases respectively, with 15 bases between them. The CDR3 extends over 14 amino acids. CDR1 and CDR2 (germline): GTSNPN, SVGIG (reference sequence). The DNA for the CDR3 is TGTGCCTGGAGTGTAAGCTCAACTAGTGGCGAGCAGTACTTC. Translation gives CAWSVSSTSGEQYF.

Concerning this clone itself: In the same sample, other DNA sequences code for this CDR3. This chain joins TRBV10-3 and TRBJ1-5; 7 bases are a match to TRBD1. V was clipped by 4 bases and J by 7 bases; unmatched bases: 4. From germline, CDR1 is ENHRY and CDR2 SYGVKD. The CDR3 totals 13 residues. The CDR3 coding sequence is TGTGCCATCAGTGGACAGGGAGGCCAGCCCCAGCATTTT. Protein product: CAISGQGGQPQHF.

The V and J genes are TRBV9 and TRBJ2-3; maybe TRBD2 (5 bases). The V gene lost 3 bases and the J gene lost 2 bases, with 13 bases spanning the gap. This CDR3 contains 15 residues. Germline loops: CDR1 SGDLS, CDR2 YYNGEE. The CDR3: CASSELASLTDTQYF. As DNA, the CDR3 is TGTGCCAGCAGCGAGCTAGCAAGTCTCACAGATACGCAGTATTTT. Full variable domain (remainder filled in from reference TRBV9 and TRBJ2-3): DSGVTQTPKHLITATGQRVTLRCSPRSGDLSVYWYQQSLDQGLQFLIQYYNGEERAKGNILERFSAQQFPDLHSELNLSSLELGDSALYFCASSELASLTDTQYFGPGTRLTVL.

The chain employs TRBV29-1 and TRBJ2-5; D might be TRBD1 or TRBD2, each matching 5 bases. There are 14 residues in the CDR3. Trimming took off 6 bases at V and 4 bases at J, with 18 bases between the two ends. Germline assignment: CDR1 SQVTM and CDR2 ANQGSEA. The CDR3 sequence: CSVEHPGTRETQYF. CDR3 coding DNA: TGCAGCGTGGAACACCCAGGGACCCGAGAGACCCAGTACTTC.

The chain links TRBV27 to TRBJ1-2; 11 nucleotides match TRBD1. V lost 6 bases and J lost 6; bases outside the gene matches: 21. CDR1 and CDR2 from the germline V gene are MNHEY and SMNVEV (reference sequence). The CDR3 runs 19 residues. The CDR3 is CASRGNPGQGGNFEDGYTF. DNA of the CDR3: TGTGCCAGCAGAGGAAATCCGGGACAGGGGGGGAATTTTGAGGATGGCTACACCTTC.

This sequence joins TRBV29-1 and TRBJ1-2; D ambiguous. This CDR3 contains 13 residues. Germline V CDR1 and CDR2: SQVTM, ANQGSEA. V was trimmed by 2 bases and J by 9 bases, leaving 16 bases between them. The CDR3 bases are TGCAGCGTTGAACACCTACGGCCCCCACGCTACACCTTC. It specifies CSVEHLRPPRYTF.

The chain has TRBV15 and TRBJ2-7; 11 nucleotides match TRBD2. The CDR3 contains 18 residues. With 0 bases clipped from V and 2 bases from J, the junction kept 9 bases outside the gene matches. Germline V lookup: CDR1 LNHNV, CDR2 YYDKDF (reference sequence). The CDR3 reads CATSRDGLTSGAPYEQYF. In DNA form, the CDR3 reads TGTGCCACCAGCAGAGATGGCTTGACTAGCGGGGCCCCCTACGAGCAGTACTTC.

V is TRBV6-1 and J is TRBJ2-5; TRBD1 might be the D (6 bases). V was cut by 3 bases and J by 4 bases, with 18 bases left in between. The germline V gene has CDR1 MNHNS and CDR2 SASEGT. The CDR3 length is 16 residues. CDR3: CASSEFSTGLGETQYF. The CDR3 nucleotides are TGTGCCAGCAGTGAGTTTTCTACAGGGCTGGGAGAGACCCAGTACTTC.

The chain uses TRBV5-1 and TRBJ1-1; 8 nucleotides align to TRBD1. This CDR3 has 16 residues. Germline-derived CDR1 and CDR2 are SGHRS and YFSETQ. V was clipped by 4 bases and J by 4 bases; unmatched bases: 12. The CDR3 nucleotides are TGCGCCAGCAGCACCGCGCAGGGGGCGCTTGTCACTGAAGCTTTCTTT. The encoded protein is CASSTAQGALVTEAFF.

The chain has TRBV9 and TRBJ1-4, with 8 bases lining up with TRBD1. CDR1 and CDR2 (germline): SGDLS, YYNGEE. Trimming cost V 4 bases and J 3 bases; bases outside gene matches: 11. The CDR3 runs to 17 residues. The CDR3 loop reads CASSPRPGGRSNEKLFF. The CDR3 region has the DNA TGTGCCAGCAGCCCTCGCCCAGGGGGCCGCTCTAATGAAAAACTGTTTTTT.

Regarding this clone: At the DNA level, this CDR3 is encoded by other sequences in the same sample as well. The gene calls are TRBV5-1 and TRBJ2-5; weak D call: TRBD1 (5 bases). CDR3 size: 14 residues. Germline CDR1 and CDR2: SGHRS and YFSETQ. Trimming removed 3 bases at V and 1 base at J, with 10 bases between. The chain's CDR3 is CASSSRTGQETQYF. The CDR3, as DNA: TGCGCCAGCAGCTCCCGCACAGGCCAAGAGACCCAGTACTTC.

This clone has just one count. This chain connects TRBV19 to TRBJ1-5, with TRBD1 as a possible D gene (6 bases). The CDR3 covers 17 residues. CDR1 is LNHDA and CDR2 is SQIVND in the germline V gene (reference sequence). Between the trimmed V and J ends, which lost 5 bases and 2 bases, there was a span of 19 bases. Written as DNA, the CDR3 is TGTGCCAGTAGTGGGCAGGGCCCTGAGGGGGGCAATCAGCCCCAGCATTTT. Protein product: CASSGQGPEGGNQPQHF.

This sequence joins TRBV2 and TRBJ1-5; TRBD1 aligns across 8 bases. The CDR3 loop spans 14 amino acids. V lost 2 bases and J lost 6; bases outside the gene matches: 3. Germline V gives CDR1 SNHLY, CDR2 FYNNEI. The DNA for the CDR3 is TGTGCCAGCAGTGAATCAGGGGGCGGTCAGCCCCAGCATTTT. Residues: CASSESGGGQPQHF.